Below are 26 T cell receptor beta chains sequenced from a single sample in a study of cytomegalovirus exposure and HLA in healthy donors. TCRdb's copy holds only in-frame clones and misses some; the assay was immunoSEQ multiplex PCR. The sample lists 70,000 to 85,000 clones, about 95% seen once, with 1.5% to 2% in the top ten. The source material was PBMCs. These receptors were collected from a woman under 30 in good health and CMV-seropositive.

This chain connects TRBV19 to TRBJ1-4; unclear D gene. The CDR3 contains 14 residues. The V end lost 3 bases, the J end lost 4 bases, and 9 bases lay between the germline ends. Germline CDR1 reads LNHDA; CDR2 reads SQIVND (reference sequence). The CDR3 nucleotides are TGTGCCAGTAGTATCCGGGGAGGTAATGAAAAACTGTTTTTT. Translated: CASSIRGGNEKLFF.

This clone appeared once. The chain has TRBV11-2 and TRBJ2-7; 7 bases match TRBD2. V lost 0 bases to trimming and J lost 2 bases; unmatched junction nucleotides: 4. Per germline, CDR1 SGHAT and CDR2 FQNNGV. This CDR3 has 15 residues. The CDR3 coding sequence is TGTGCCAGCAGCTTAGATTCGGCGGGAGCCTACGAGCAGTACTTC. Its translation: CASSLDSAGAYEQYF.

This clone was recorded only once. The chain is built from TRBV25-1 and TRBJ2-1; no clear D gene. Per germline, CDR1 MGHDK and CDR2 SYGVNS. The CDR3 runs 13 residues. Trimming took 8 bases from V and 4 from J, leaving 12 bases between them. DNA of the CDR3: TGTGCCAGCGCTATAGCAGCATACAATGAGCAGTTCTTC. Encoded protein: CASAIAAYNEQFF.

CDR3 DNA: TGCGCCAGCAGCCAAGACTGGGGGGATGAAAAACTGTTTTTT. It is translated as CASSQDWGDEKLFF. The chain recombines TRBV4-1 with TRBJ1-4, with D tentatively TRBD1 (5 bases). V was cut by 0 bases and J by 6 bases, with 8 bases left in between. The CDR3 totals 14 residues. Germline-derived CDR1 and CDR2 are MGHRA and YSYEKL.

This sequence joins TRBV19 and TRBJ1-2; 9 nucleotides agree with TRBD1. This CDR3 is built from 14 residues. In germline, CDR1 is LNHDA, CDR2 SQIVND (reference sequence). The V and J ends lost 5 bases and 4 bases, in that order; junction bases with no gene match: 5. The CDR3 reads CASSPSGQGYGYTF. The CDR3 DNA reads TGTGCCAGTAGTCCCTCGGGACAGGGCTATGGCTACACCTTC.

CDR3 nucleotide sequence: TGTGCCAGCAGCTTGGTGGGACAGGGATCCTACGAGCAGTACTTC. Translating it yields CASSLVGQGSYEQYF. This sequence joins TRBV5-4 and TRBJ2-7; 9 positions agree with TRBD1. The germline V gene has CDR1 SGHNT and CDR2 YYREEE (reference sequence). J lost 1 base, V lost 0 bases, and 2 bases had no gene match. CDR3 length: 15 residues.

V usage is TRBV5-4 and J usage is TRBJ1-2; D is unclear. CDR1 and CDR2 (germline): SGHNT, YYREEE (reference sequence). The CDR3 loop spans 15 amino acids. Trimming left V 4 bases short and J 8 bases short, with 21 bases between. As DNA, the CDR3 is TGTGCCAGCAGCCCTAATCCGGGATCTCAAGGGGGCTACACCTTC. The encoded protein is CASSPNPGSQGGYTF.

This clone was seen just once. V gene TRBV7-6 combines with J gene TRBJ2-1, with TRBD2 as a possible D gene (5 bases). V lost 3 bases and J 6 bases, leaving 12 bases between the germline ends. The CDR3 length is 14 residues. The germline V gene has CDR1 SGHVS and CDR2 FNYEAQ. The CDR3 DNA sequence: TGTGCCAGCAGCTTGAGGGCCTCGGTCAATGAGCAGTTCTTC. It yields the protein CASSLRASVNEQFF. Based on the CDR3 plus reference TRBV7-6 and TRBJ2-1, the full variable domain is GAGVSQSPRYKVTKRGQDVALRCDPISGHVSLYWYRQALGQGPEFLTYFNYEAQQDKSGLPNDRFSAERPEGSISTLTIQRTEQRDSAMYRCASSLRASVNEQFFGPGTRLTVL.

The chain couples TRBV12-5 to TRBJ2-5; 11 bases align to TRBD1. The CDR3 is made up of 15 amino acids. Germline loops: CDR1 LGHNT, CDR2 FRNRAP. V lost 2 bases to trimming and J lost 4 bases; unmatched junction nucleotides: 3. The CDR3 region has the DNA TGTGCTAGTGGTTTGTGGACAGGGGGCAGAGAGACCCAGTACTTC. This sequence encodes CASGLWTGGRETQYF.

V and J are TRBV2 and TRBJ1-1; D not certain. The CDR3 runs to 14 residues. The ends were cut back, 1 base at V and 0 bases at J, with 6 bases in the middle. Germline assignment: CDR1 SNHLY and CDR2 FYNNEI. The CDR3 region is CASSEDDLNTEAFF. The CDR3 DNA follows: TGTGCCAGCAGTGAAGATGACTTGAACACTGAAGCTTTCTTT. The whole variable domain, filled in from reference TRBV2 and TRBJ1-1, reads EPEVTQTPSHQVTQMGQEVILRCVPISNHLYFYWYRQILGQKVEFLVSFYNNEISEKSEIFDDQFSVERPDGSNFTLKIRSTKLEDSAMYFCASSEDDLNTEAFFGQGTRLTVV.

This sequence joins TRBV19 and TRBJ1-5; D ambiguous. The CDR3 is 14 amino acids. Germline loops: CDR1 LNHDA, CDR2 SQIVND (reference sequence). V lost 3 bases and J lost 3, with 9 bases in between. The CDR3 nucleotides read TGTGCCAGTAGTATGGCGGGGTTCAATCAGCCCCAGCATTTT. It yields the protein CASSMAGFNQPQHF.

The chain is built from TRBV7-2 and TRBJ1-2, with D perhaps matching TRBD1 (6 bases). This CDR3 spans 18 amino acids. The germline CDR1 and CDR2 sequences are SGHTA and FQGNSA. V lost 3 bases, J lost 5 bases, and 25 bases lay in between. CDR3 bases: TGTGCCAGCAGCTTTCGGGGGGGGGCCCTCCCTTTCGGGTATGGCTACACCTTC. Encoded protein: CASSFRGGALPFGYGYTF.

The CDR3 DNA follows: TGTGCCAGCAGTTACTCGAAGGACACGACTGAAGCTTTCTTT. This sequence encodes CASSYSKDTTEAFF. The genes are TRBV6-6 and TRBJ1-1; D possibly corresponds to TRBD1 (5 bases). Trimming took off 0 bases at V and 5 bases at J, with 10 bases between the two ends. The germline V gene has CDR1 MNHNY and CDR2 SVGAGI (reference sequence). The CDR3 length is 14 residues.

The chain has TRBV11-2 and TRBJ2-2, with TRBD1 matching 7 bases. V lost 0 bases, J lost 2 bases, and 3 bases stayed unmatched. The CDR3 spans 16 residues. Germline assignment: CDR1 SGHAT and CDR2 FQNNGV. CDR3 in DNA: TGTGCCAGCAGCTTAGAAGACAGGGACAACACCGGGGAGCTGTTTTTT. Protein: CASSLEDRDNTGELFF. Drawing the rest from reference TRBV11-2 and TRBJ2-2, the complete variable domain is EAGVAQSPRYKIIEKRQSVAFWCNPISGHATLYWYQQILGQGPKLLIQFQNNGVVDDSQLPKDRFSAERLKGVDSTLKIQPAKLEDSAVYLCASSLEDRDNTGELFFGEGSRLTVL.

This chain connects TRBV30 to TRBJ1-2; D is unresolved. In germline, CDR1 is GTSNPN, CDR2 SVGIG (reference sequence). The CDR3 length is 12 residues. The V end was cut by 7 bases, the J end by 0 bases, with 9 bases between. In DNA, the CDR3 is TGTGCCTCCCCCCTAGCTAACTATGGCTACACCTTC. This encodes CASPLANYGYTF.

The rearrangement uses TRBV6-5 and TRBJ1-1; D uncertain. V was cut by 8 bases and J by 0 bases, with 10 bases left in between. The V gene's germline CDR1 is MNHEY and CDR2 SVGAGI. The CDR3 has 13 amino acids. The CDR3 region has the DNA TGTGCCAGCGGGTTCGGGATGAACACTGAAGCTTTCTTT. It codes for CASGFGMNTEAFF.

The chain uses TRBV10-3 and TRBJ1-1; TRBD1 aligns across 7 bases. The V segment lost 0 bases and the J segment 4 bases; nucleotides outside the gene matches: 5. This CDR3 comprises 15 residues. Germline V gene sequence: CDR1 ENHRY, CDR2 SYGVKD. This CDR3 reads CAISESTGRGTEAFF. In DNA, the CDR3 is TGTGCCATCAGTGAGTCGACAGGGAGAGGCACTGAAGCTTTCTTT.

The V gene is TRBV5-6, the J gene TRBJ2-1; 16 bases are shared with TRBD2. The V segment lost 4 bases and the J segment 9 bases; nucleotides outside the gene matches: 7. The CDR3 length is 16 residues. Germline V CDR1 and CDR2: SGHDT, YYEEEE. The CDR3 reads CASSGGLAGGPSEQFF. CDR3 sequence (DNA): TGTGCCAGCAGCGGGGGACTAGCGGGAGGGCCGAGTGAGCAGTTCTTC.

This chain uses TRBV6-5 with TRBJ2-7; TRBD2 matches 11 bases. CDR1 is MNHEY and CDR2 is SVGAGI in the germline V gene. This CDR3 has 15 residues. After removal of 7 bases from V and 5 bases from J, the junction contained 10 bases not matched to a gene. CDR3 loop: CASNLLAGGAHEQYF. CDR3 coding DNA: TGTGCCAGCAACCTTCTAGCGGGAGGTGCCCACGAGCAGTACTTC.

V is TRBV5-1 and J is TRBJ1-1; the D is unclear. The CDR3 is 14 amino acids. Germline-derived CDR1 and CDR2 are SGHRS and YFSETQ. The ends were cut back, 1 base at V and 0 bases at J, with 7 bases in the middle. CDR3 sequence reads: CASSLIQMNTEAFF. The CDR3 DNA reads as TGCGCCAGCAGCTTGATCCAGATGAACACTGAAGCTTTCTTT.

V usage is TRBV19 and J usage is TRBJ2-5, with 12 bases fitting TRBD2. V trimming: 4 bases; J trimming: 5 bases; junction bases outside the gene matches: 5. Germline lookup yields CDR1 LNHDA and CDR2 SQIVND (reference sequence). The CDR3 contains 15 residues. CDR3 DNA: TGTGCCAGTAGTAATAGACTAGCGGGGGTTGAGACCCAGTACTTC. Its translation: CASSNRLAGVETQYF.

This chain connects TRBV27 to TRBJ2-7; TRBD1 aligns across 7 bases. J gave up 0 bases and V 5 bases, and 16 bases lay outside the gene matches. The CDR3 is made up of 18 amino acids. Germline CDR1 reads MNHEY; CDR2 reads SMNVEV (reference sequence). CDR3 nucleotide sequence: TGTGCCAGCAGTCCTCGACAGGGTTCAGGCCGATACTCCTACGAGCAGTACTTC. It specifies CASSPRQGSGRYSYEQYF.

The rearrangement links TRBV7-8 to TRBJ1-1; D call uncertain. Germline V gives CDR1 SGHVS, CDR2 FQNEAQ. The CDR3 sequence is 14 residues long. V lost 0 bases and J lost 2, with 7 bases in between. The DNA of the CDR3 is TGTGCCAGCAGCTTAGCGCGAATCAACACTGAAGCTTTCTTT. This sequence encodes CASSLARINTEAFF.

The chain carries TRBV9 and TRBJ2-7; 7 nucleotides agree with TRBD2. CDR3 length: 12 residues. The germline gives CDR1 SGDLS, CDR2 YYNGEE. The ends lost 5 bases at V and 6 bases at J; junction bases unmatched: 5. DNA of the CDR3: TGTGCCAGCAGAGGGAGCGGGACCGAGCAGTACTTC. This translates into CASRGSGTEQYF.

The chain couples TRBV7-9 to TRBJ2-7; no clear D gene. CDR1 and CDR2 from the germline V gene are SEHNR and FQNEAQ (reference sequence). CDR3 size: 13 residues. Trimming left V 3 bases short and J 0 bases short, with 6 bases between. The CDR3 loop reads CASSLYSSYEQYF. CDR3 coding DNA: TGTGCCAGCAGCTTGTACAGCTCCTACGAGCAGTACTTC.

The chain couples TRBV9 to TRBJ1-3; D call uncertain. Germline V CDR1 and CDR2: SGDLS, YYNGEE. This CDR3 is built from 15 residues. V gave up 2 bases and J gave up 0 bases, with 9 bases separating them. CDR3 DNA: TGTGCCAGCAGCGTCGAACAAAACTCTGGAAACACCATATATTTT. Its translation: CASSVEQNSGNTIYF.